Shown below are 23 T cell receptor beta chains from a single sample sequenced in a study of control samples from healthy donors and cancer patients. Clones were read by immunoSEQ multiplex PCR, and TCRdb kept only the in-frame ones, dropping some. This table holds some 200,000 clones, around 94% found once. Input material: blood. The receptor source for this set is a man aged 45-60 years in good health.

This chain uses TRBV6-4 with TRBJ2-7; possibly TRBD1 for D (5 bases). V was cut by 4 bases and J by 3 bases, with 13 bases left in between. This CDR3 contains 14 residues. Germline lookup yields CDR1 MRHNA and CDR2 SNTAGT. Written as DNA, the CDR3 is TGTGCCAGCAGTGCCACAGGCCCCCACTACGAGCAGTACGTC. Translation: CASSATGPHYEQYV.

The chain combines TRBV5-8 with TRBJ1-1, with D possibly matching TRBD1 (5 bases). CDR1 is SGHTS and CDR2 is YDEGEE in the germline V gene. V lost 3 bases and J 1 base, leaving 16 bases between the germline ends. This CDR3 region has 16 residues. CDR3 sequence: CASSSDGGRRNTEAFF. Here the CDR3 DNA reads TGTGCCAGCAGCTCGGATGGGGGTCGTCGGAACACTGAAGCTTTCTTT.

This clone has just a few counts. This sequence joins TRBV5-1 and TRBJ1-1, with D maybe TRBD1 (6 bases). The germline gives CDR1 SGHRS, CDR2 YFSETQ. The CDR3 consists of 15 residues. V was clipped by 0 bases and J by 0 bases, with 9 bases between them. CDR3 sequence: CASSLVSGVNTEAFF. CDR3 DNA: TGCGCCAGCAGCTTGGTGTCAGGGGTGAACACTGAAGCTTTCTTT.

The gene calls are TRBV7-6 and TRBJ2-3; D might be TRBD2 (6 bases). V was pared by 4 bases and J by 3 bases, with 8 bases between. CDR1 SGHVS and CDR2 FNYEAQ come from the germline V gene. The CDR3 consists of 13 residues. CDR3 region: CASSSRETDTQYF. CDR3 DNA sequence: TGTGCCAGCAGCTCCCGGGAGACAGATACGCAGTATTTT. The full variable domain, rest sourced from reference TRBV7-6 and TRBJ2-3, is GAGVSQSPRYKVTKRGQDVALRCDPISGHVSLYWYRQALGQGPEFLTYFNYEAQQDKSGLPNDRFSAERPEGSISTLTIQRTEQRDSAMYRCASSSRETDTQYFGPGTRLTVL.

The chain uses TRBV19 and TRBJ1-4; TRBD1 matches at 7 bases. The J segment lost 7 bases and the V segment lost 7 bases, leaving 12 bases of the junction unmatched. Germline loops: CDR1 LNHDA, CDR2 SQIVND (reference sequence). The CDR3 has 15 amino acids. Written as DNA, the CDR3 is TGTGCCAGTAAATTTGTAGACAGGGAAGCTGAAAAACTGTTTTTT. Translating gives CASKFVDREAEKLFF.

The V and J genes are TRBV18 and TRBJ1-1; 7 bases align to TRBD1. The CDR3 runs to 15 residues. The V gene end was trimmed by 3 bases and the J gene end by 3 bases; junction bases not matched to a gene: 7. Germline CDR1 is KGHSH and CDR2 is LQKENI. CDR3 nucleotide sequence: TGTGCCAGCTCACCTTTACAGGGGCCTGACACTGAAGCTTTCTTT. Translating it yields CASSPLQGPDTEAFF.

This clone was seen once. This chain links TRBV5-1 with TRBJ1-3, with D maybe TRBD1 (5 bases). In germline, CDR1 is SGHRS, CDR2 YFSETQ. The CDR3 extends over 16 amino acids. V lost 2 bases, J lost 0 bases, and 12 bases lay in between. The CDR3 protein is CASSFSWGLSGNTIYF. The CDR3 nucleotides are TGCGCCAGCAGCTTTAGTTGGGGACTCTCTGGAAACACCATATATTTT.

The chain links TRBV28 to TRBJ2-2, with 8 bases lining up with TRBD1. This CDR3 has 17 amino acids. CDR1 and CDR2 (germline): MDHEN, SYDVKM. Trimming removed 3 bases from V and 1 base from J; junction bases left unmatched: 7. CDR3 loop: CASSLPSQGGNTGELFF. The CDR3 DNA reads as TGTGCCAGCAGTTTGCCCTCACAGGGGGGGAACACCGGGGAGCTGTTTTTT.

This clone was picked up one time. V and J are TRBV5-1 and TRBJ2-5; 8 nucleotides agree with TRBD2. Per germline, CDR1 SGHRS and CDR2 YFSETQ. CDR3 length: 14 amino acids. Trimming took 3 bases from V and 5 from J; bases not matched to a gene: 6. The CDR3 DNA reads TGCGCCAGCAGCTCACTAGCGGTGGGGGAGACCCAGTACTTC. Its translation: CASSSLAVGETQYF.

The chain links TRBV10-2 to TRBJ1-2; unclear D gene. The V gene lost 3 bases and the J gene lost 7 bases, with 9 bases spanning the gap. The CDR3 spans 12 residues. Per the germline V gene, CDR1 is WSHSY and CDR2 is SAAADI. In DNA form, the CDR3 reads TGCGCCAGCAGTGACGGGGTTCTTGGCTACACCTTC. Translating it yields CASSDGVLGYTF.

The chain employs TRBV5-5 and TRBJ1-2; D gene ambiguous. The length of the CDR3 is 13 residues. The V gene lost 0 bases and the J gene lost 4 bases, with 7 bases spanning the gap. In germline, CDR1 is SGHKS, CDR2 YYEKEE (reference sequence). CDR3 in DNA: TGTGCCAGCAGCTTGGGCAGTATCTATGGCTACACCTTC. This sequence encodes CASSLGSIYGYTF. The entire variable domain, with the rest obtained from reference TRBV5-5 and TRBJ1-2, is as follows: DAGVTQSPTHLIKTRGQQVTLRCSPISGHKSVSWYQQVLGQGPQFIFQYYEKEERGRGNFPDRFSARQFPNYSSELNVNALLLGDSALYLCASSLGSIYGYTFGSGTRLTVV.

The chain joins TRBV24-1 to TRBJ1-5; 7 bases agree with TRBD1. This CDR3 spans 17 amino acids. The germline V gene encodes CDR1 KGHDR and CDR2 SFDVKD. With V trimmed by 4 bases and J by 1 base, 9 bases remained unmatched. The CDR3 nucleotides read TGTGCCACCAGTGACCGGTCGACAGGGTCCAGCAATCAGCCCCAGCATTTT. Residues: CATSDRSTGSSNQPQHF.

CDR3 amino acids: CASSPTRVNQPQHF. The CDR3 nucleotides read TGTGCCAGCTCACCGACAAGGGTCAATCAGCCCCAGCATTTT. V and J are TRBV18 and TRBJ1-5, with D hard to call. Germline V gives CDR1 KGHSH, CDR2 LQKENI. V was cut by 3 bases and J by 3 bases, with 9 bases left in between. This CDR3 has 14 amino acids.

The chain combines TRBV6-5 with TRBJ2-2; D gene uncertain. Germline values: CDR1 MNHEY, CDR2 SVGAGI. Trimming left V 0 bases short and J 5 bases short, with 4 bases between. The CDR3 contains 13 residues. The CDR3 bases are TGTGCCAGCAGTTACTCCGGGACCGGGGAGCTGTTTTTT. This gives the protein CASSYSGTGELFF.

V is TRBV18 and J is TRBJ2-1; D not certain. V was pared by 0 bases and J by 7 bases, with 13 bases between. From germline, CDR1 is KGHSH and CDR2 LQKENI. The CDR3 loop spans 15 amino acids. The CDR3 region is CASSPPASLLNEQFF. The CDR3 nucleotides read TGTGCCAGCTCACCACCTGCAAGCCTCCTTAATGAGCAGTTCTTC.

The chain joins TRBV9 to TRBJ1-1; 8 positions agree with TRBD1. Per germline, CDR1 SGDLS and CDR2 YYNGEE. The CDR3 is made up of 13 amino acids. Germline trimming cut 6 bases from V and 1 base from J; bases unmatched to any gene: 2. CDR3 DNA sequence: TGTGCCAGCACTGGACAGGGGAACACTGAAGCTTTCTTT. Translation gives CASTGQGNTEAFF.

V gene TRBV11-2 combines with J gene TRBJ2-3, with D uncertain. In germline, CDR1 is SGHAT, CDR2 FQNNGV. Trimming took off 3 bases at V and 4 bases at J, with 2 bases between the two ends. This CDR3 has 11 residues. The CDR3 spells CASSFSDTQYF. The CDR3 nucleotides read TGTGCCAGCAGCTTTTCAGATACGCAGTATTTT. Together with reference TRBV11-2 and TRBJ2-3, the CDR3 gives the full variable domain: EAGVAQSPRYKIIEKRQSVAFWCNPISGHATLYWYQQILGQGPKLLIQFQNNGVVDDSQLPKDRFSAERLKGVDSTLKIQPAKLEDSAVYLCASSFSDTQYFGPGTRLTVL.

This chain links TRBV7-8 with TRBJ1-5; D is ambiguous. The CDR3 contains 15 residues. Trimming took 5 bases from V and 0 from J, leaving 11 bases between them. Germline CDR1 reads SGHVS; CDR2 reads FQNEAQ. CDR3 sequence (DNA): TGTGCCAGCAGCCCACTGTGGCATAGCAATCAGCCCCAGCATTTT. Translated, it gives CASSPLWHSNQPQHF.

The chain recombines TRBV11-2 with TRBJ1-4; 9 bases align to TRBD1. The germline V gene has CDR1 SGHAT and CDR2 FQNNGV. CDR3 size: 15 residues. V lost 4 bases to trimming and J lost 8 bases; unmatched junction nucleotides: 8. CDR3: CASSSQGAIREKLFF. Written as DNA, the CDR3 is TGTGCCAGCAGCTCACAGGGGGCGATACGCGAAAAACTGTTTTTT.

V usage is TRBV6-5 and J usage is TRBJ2-5, with 12 bases that match TRBD1. This CDR3 contains 15 residues. CDR1 is MNHEY and CDR2 is SVGAGI in the germline V gene. V shed 6 bases, J shed 5 bases, and the junction held 7 bases outside the gene matches. CDR3 nucleotide sequence: TGTGCCAGCAGGCCGGGACAGGGGGCGCGGGAGACCCAGTACTTC. Protein sequence: CASRPGQGARETQYF.

This chain connects TRBV2 to TRBJ2-7, with 9 bases lining up with TRBD1. There are 12 residues in the CDR3. The V gene end was trimmed by 8 bases and the J gene end by 5 bases; junction bases not matched to a gene: 4. CDR1 and CDR2 (germline): SNHLY, FYNNEI. This chain's CDR3 is CASGTGFHEQYF. CDR3 in DNA: TGTGCCAGCGGGACAGGGTTCCACGAGCAGTACTTC. The full variable domain, with the rest looked up from reference TRBV2 and TRBJ2-7, is EPEVTQTPSHQVTQMGQEVILRCVPISNHLYFYWYRQILGQKVEFLVSFYNNEISEKSEIFDDQFSVERPDGSNFTLKIRSTKLEDSAMYFCASGTGFHEQYFGPGTRLTVT.

This rearrangement joins TRBV2 to TRBJ2-5; 9 nucleotides agree with TRBD1. The CDR3 runs 15 residues. V was clipped by 7 bases and J by 3 bases; unmatched bases: 9. Germline assignment: CDR1 SNHLY and CDR2 FYNNEI. This CDR3 is CASIEGWTGEETQYF. The CDR3 DNA follows: TGTGCCAGCATCGAAGGGTGGACAGGGGAAGAGACCCAGTACTTC.

The chain employs TRBV28 and TRBJ1-1; perhaps TRBD1 as D (5 bases). Trimming cost V 4 bases and J 8 bases, with 14 bases left between them. Germline CDR1 reads MDHEN; CDR2 reads SYDVKM. The CDR3 consists of 13 residues. In DNA form, the CDR3 reads TGTGCCAGCAGTTGGGGCAGGGAGGTGGAAGCTTTCTTT. As protein: CASSWGREVEAFF.